Presented here are 4 T cell receptor beta chains from one specimen sequenced in a study of T cell repertoires in cytomegalovirus infection. One entry per CDR3 protein, called by TCRdb with MiXCR from the reads. This sample has some 450,000 distinct CDR3 sequences, with approximately 30% found just once. The sequencing input was PBMCs. All receptors derive from a human donor in good health (CMV status not recorded). Some clones in this sample may be carry-over from other donors' samples.

This clonotype was picked up a small number of times. The chain recombines TRBV15 with TRBJ2-3; no definite D call. CDR3 length: 19 amino acids. Germline V gene lookup returns CDR1 LNHNV and CDR2 YYDKDF (reference sequence). V lost 0 bases and J lost 0, with 19 bases in between. The CDR3 coding sequence is TGTGCCACCAGCAGAGATCGGCCCGCAGGCCCTACTAGCACAGATACGCAGTATTTT. Amino acids: CATSRDRPAGPTSTDTQYF.

This clonotype was seen repeatedly, ten times or more. The chain carries TRBV12-3 or TRBV12-4 and TRBJ1-5; D gene uncertain. The germline V and J ends were trimmed by 3 bases and 6 bases, with 6 bases remaining between them. This CDR3 region has 12 residues. In DNA, the CDR3 is TGTGCCAGCAGTTTCCAGCGTCAGCCCCAGCATTTT. Translation gives CASSFQRQPQHF.

This clonotype appeared a few times. The chain uses TRBV28 and TRBJ1-2; 7 bases are a match to TRBD1. The germline V gene has CDR1 MDHEN and CDR2 SYDVKM. CDR3 length equals 15 residues. The V gene end was trimmed by 5 bases and the J gene end by 1 base; junction bases not matched to a gene: 7. In DNA form, the CDR3 reads TGTGCCAGCAGTATCGGGACAGCGAATAACTATGGCTACACCTTC. The encoded protein is CASSIGTANNYGYTF.

This clonotype has at least ten counts. V and J are TRBV7-2 and TRBJ1-3, with D maybe TRBD1 (5 bases). The V and J ends lost 3 bases and 0 bases respectively, with 9 bases between them. Germline lookup yields CDR1 SGHTA and CDR2 FQGNSA. This CDR3 has 15 residues. In DNA form, the CDR3 reads TGTGCCAGCAGCTTGGGGACCCACTCTGGAAACACCATATATTTT. This gives the protein CASSLGTHSGNTIYF.